This entry lists 32 T cell receptor beta chains sequenced from one sample in a study of cytomegalovirus exposure and HLA in healthy donors. Use of 60 Vbeta and 13 Jbeta primers characterized the PCR. The protocol was immunoSEQ multiplex PCR, while the TCRdb copy is restricted to in-frame clones and leaves out a portion. This table has about 220,000 clones, around 76% appearing once. The sample taken for sequencing was PBMCs. These receptors were collected from a woman aged 40 to 50 in good health and CMV-seropositive.

The chain recombines TRBV6-1 with TRBJ2-7, with 7 bases lining up with TRBD1. The CDR3 extends over 13 amino acids. J was trimmed by 3 bases and V by 7 bases; bases with no gene match: 6. CDR1 is MNHNS, CDR2 SASEGT, per germline. The CDR3: CASIRDRDYEQYF. The DNA of the CDR3 is TGTGCCAGCATCCGGGACAGAGACTACGAGCAGTACTTC.

This clone has a handful of counts. The rearrangement joins TRBV18 to TRBJ2-5, with a weak D call TRBD1 (7 bases). Germline V CDR1 and CDR2: KGHSH, LQKENI. V gave up 5 bases and J gave up 5 bases, with 15 bases separating them. This CDR3 is 14 amino acids long. CDR3 sequence: CASSFGQEGETQYF. The CDR3 bases are TGTGCCAGCTCATTCGGACAGGAGGGGGAGACCCAGTACTTC.

The gene calls are TRBV7-9 and TRBJ1-2, with a weak D call TRBD1 (6 bases). Per the germline V gene, CDR1 is SEHNR and CDR2 is FQNEAQ (reference sequence). Trimming cost V 5 bases and J 4 bases, with 20 bases left between them. The CDR3 runs to 16 residues. The CDR3 loop is CASSPRTALRGYGYTF. CDR3 nucleotide sequence: TGTGCCAGCAGCCCAAGGACAGCCCTAAGAGGCTATGGCTACACCTTC.

This clone was found once. This rearrangement joins TRBV6-5 to TRBJ2-3; 10 positions match TRBD1. This CDR3 comprises 15 residues. The junction had 7 bases not matched to a gene; V was cut back by 7 bases and J by 3 bases. Germline V gene lookup returns CDR1 MNHEY and CDR2 SVGAGI. The CDR3 is CASTVDRGRTDTQYF. DNA of the CDR3: TGTGCCAGCACCGTTGACAGGGGGCGTACAGATACGCAGTATTTT.

The chain recombines TRBV7-2 with TRBJ1-5, with TRBD1 matching over 7 bases. Unmatched junction bases numbered 5, after V lost 2 bases and J lost 4 bases. The germline V gene has CDR1 SGHTA and CDR2 FQGNSA. This CDR3 has 15 amino acids. CDR3 DNA sequence: TGTGCCAGCAGCTTACACAGGGGCGGGAATCAGCCCCAGCATTTT. Protein product: CASSLHRGGNQPQHF.

There are a few counts of this clone. The chain carries TRBV9 and TRBJ1-1; D gene unclear. Per germline, CDR1 SGDLS and CDR2 YYNGEE. V lost 0 bases and J lost 5, with 5 bases in between. This CDR3 region has 12 residues. The CDR3 DNA reads TGTGCCAGCAGCGTAGAGACAACTGAAGCTTTCTTT. Translation gives CASSVETTEAFF.

The gene calls are TRBV19 and TRBJ2-7; D gene unclear. The V end was cut by 6 bases, the J end by 1 base, with 13 bases between. CDR3 length: 14 amino acids. CDR1 is LNHDA and CDR2 is SQIVND in the germline V gene (reference sequence). CDR3 nucleotides: TGTGCCAGTAGCGCGTCGGCGGTTTCCTACGAGCAGTACTTC. Translation gives CASSASAVSYEQYF.

The CDR3 spells CASSLEGASAGNTIYF. As DNA, the CDR3 is TGTGCCAGCAGCTTAGAGGGGGCATCAGCTGGAAACACCATATATTTT. The V and J genes are TRBV7-9 and TRBJ1-3; 7 positions agree with TRBD1. V shed 1 base, J shed 2 bases, and the junction held 5 bases outside the gene matches. Germline V lookup: CDR1 SEHNR, CDR2 FQNEAQ (reference sequence). The CDR3 is 16 amino acids.

This clone was detected only once. The chain links TRBV5-1 to TRBJ2-1; possibly TRBD2 for D (6 bases). The V end lost 4 bases, the J end lost 2 bases, and 16 bases lay between the germline ends. The CDR3 has 16 residues. Germline CDR1 is SGHRS and CDR2 is YFSETQ. As DNA, the CDR3 is TGCGCCAGCAGCCCCCCTGTTTGGGGGGCCTACAATGAGCAGTTCTTC. Translated: CASSPPVWGAYNEQFF.

The V gene is TRBV2, the J gene TRBJ1-1; D perhaps matches TRBD1 (5 bases). CDR1 and CDR2 (germline): SNHLY, FYNNEI. The length of the CDR3 is 16 residues. The V end was cut by 4 bases, the J end by 0 bases, with 15 bases between. The CDR3 coding sequence is TGTGCCAGCAGTGGCATGGCAGGGAACATGAACACTGAAGCTTTCTTT. It is translated as CASSGMAGNMNTEAFF.

The rearrangement joins TRBV5-1 to TRBJ1-5; D not certain. The germline CDR1 and CDR2 sequences are SGHRS and YFSETQ. CDR3 size: 15 residues. Trimming shortened V by 1 base and J by 0 bases, and 8 bases separated the two germline ends. In DNA form, the CDR3 reads TGCGCCAGCAGCTTGTCAGGTAATAGCAATCAGCCCCAGCATTTT. It encodes CASSLSGNSNQPQHF.

This chain uses TRBV6-5 with TRBJ1-1; 7 bases are shared with TRBD1. V trimming: 0 bases; J trimming: 7 bases; junction bases outside the gene matches: 5. The germline V gene has CDR1 MNHEY and CDR2 SVGAGI. This CDR3 comprises 14 residues. The CDR3 coding sequence is TGTGCCAGCAGTTACTCCAGCAGGGGGAGTGAAGCTTTCTTT. Protein: CASSYSSRGSEAFF.

The chain couples TRBV7-8 to TRBJ2-2; 8 nucleotides match TRBD2. Germline-derived CDR1 and CDR2 are SGHVS and FQNEAQ. The V gene end was trimmed by 5 bases and the J gene end by 3 bases; junction bases not matched to a gene: 8. This CDR3 region has 16 residues. This CDR3 reads CASSVFGTSYTGELFF. The CDR3 DNA follows: TGTGCCAGCAGCGTATTCGGGACTAGTTACACCGGGGAGCTGTTTTTT.

The CDR3 region is CASSLLLDGGADTQYF. CDR3 DNA sequence: TGTGCCAGCAGTTTGCTCTTGGACGGGGGGGCGGATACGCAGTATTTT. The chain couples TRBV27 to TRBJ2-3, with 8 positions matching TRBD2. Germline CDR1 MNHEY, CDR2 SMNVEV (reference sequence). This CDR3 has 16 residues. V lost 3 bases, J lost 6 bases, and 11 bases stayed unmatched.

The rearrangement links TRBV6-1 to TRBJ2-5; 9 bases fit TRBD1. The end of the DNA is better explained by TRBJ2-7, so the J call may be wrong. CDR1 MNHNS and CDR2 SASEGT come from the germline V gene. There are 16 residues in the CDR3. This chain's CDR3 is CASSGSLQGALYEQYF. CDR3 DNA sequence: TGTGCCAGCAGTGGGTCCCTACAGGGGGCTCTATACGAGCAGTACTTC.

The V call is TRBV7-2, the J call TRBJ1-1, with a weak D call TRBD1 (5 bases). The germline gives CDR1 SGHTA, CDR2 FQGNSA. Deletions cut 4 bases from V and 11 bases from J, with 17 bases between. The CDR3 is 13 residues long. CDR3 nucleotides: TGTGCCAGCAGCTCGGGGATTGGGACTCGGGCTTTCTTT. Residues: CASSSGIGTRAFF. Together with reference TRBV7-2 and TRBJ1-1, the CDR3 gives the full variable domain: GAGVSQSPSNKVTEKGKDVELRCDPISGHTALYWYRQSLGQGLEFLIYFQGNSAPDKSGLPSDRFSAERTGGSVSTLTIQRTQQEDSAVYLCASSSGIGTRAFFGQGTRLTVV.

This clone was seen only once. The genes are TRBV7-2 and TRBJ2-1, with 9 bases matching TRBD2. V gave up 4 bases and J gave up 1 base; unmatched junction bases: 14. The CDR3 sequence is 19 residues long. Germline V CDR1 and CDR2: SGHTA, FQGNSA. The CDR3 spells CASSYRGGSGSVSYNEQFF. Written as DNA, the CDR3 is TGTGCCAGCAGCTACCGAGGAGGTAGCGGGAGTGTATCCTACAATGAGCAGTTCTTC.

V is TRBV11-2 and J is TRBJ1-2, with TRBD1 matching over 8 bases. The length of the CDR3 is 16 residues. The V and J ends lost 2 bases and 6 bases, in that order; junction bases with no gene match: 11. The germline V gene encodes CDR1 SGHAT and CDR2 FQNNGV. CDR3 amino acids: CASSLLQQGGKDGYTF. As DNA, the CDR3 is TGTGCCAGCAGCTTACTCCAACAGGGGGGGAAGGATGGCTACACCTTC.

This clone was observed a few times. This CDR3 is CASSLGPGVNSPLHF. The CDR3 DNA sequence: TGCGCCAGCAGCTTGGGTCCAGGGGTTAATTCACCCCTCCACTTT. The chain has TRBV5-1 and TRBJ1-6; a weak D match, TRBD1 (6 bases). V was pared by 0 bases and J by 6 bases, with 10 bases between. CDR1 and CDR2 (germline): SGHRS, YFSETQ. This CDR3 spans 15 amino acids.

V gene TRBV11-2 combines with J gene TRBJ2-5; perhaps TRBD2 as D (6 bases). Germline CDR1 and CDR2: SGHAT and FQNNGV. This CDR3 has 16 residues. Trimming removed 1 base from V and 0 bases from J, with 12 bases in between. CDR3 in amino acids: CASSLGRTTNQETQYF. DNA for the CDR3: TGTGCCAGCAGCTTAGGGCGGACTACTAACCAAGAGACCCAGTACTTC.

The rearrangement links TRBV9 to TRBJ1-3; unclear D gene. Germline values: CDR1 SGDLS, CDR2 YYNGEE. V was clipped by 0 bases and J by 11 bases, with 9 bases between them. The CDR3 has 12 amino acids. The CDR3 is CASSVDSNPIYF. The CDR3 region has the DNA TGTGCCAGCAGCGTAGACAGCAACCCCATATATTTT.

The chain joins TRBV2 to TRBJ1-2; tentatively, D is TRBD1 (5 bases). The germline V gene has CDR1 SNHLY and CDR2 FYNNEI. Trimming took 2 bases from V and 4 from J, leaving 14 bases between them. This CDR3 is built from 15 residues. The CDR3 region has the DNA TGTGCCAGCAGTGAAAGTTCAGGGATAGGCTATGGCTACACCTTC. Protein: CASSESSGIGYGYTF.

The rearrangement uses TRBV5-6 and TRBJ1-4; TRBD1 agrees at 9 bases. Germline CDR1 is SGHDT and CDR2 is YYEEEE. There are 14 residues in the CDR3. Trimming took 1 base from V and 7 from J; bases not matched to a gene: 2. The CDR3 nucleotides read TGTGCCAGCAGCTTGACAGGGGGCCGTGAAAAACTGTTTTTT. Amino acid sequence: CASSLTGGREKLFF.

The chain joins TRBV6-6 to TRBJ1-1; 7 bases fit TRBD1. Per the germline V gene, CDR1 is MNHNY and CDR2 is SVGAGI (reference sequence). The CDR3 length is 13 residues. With V trimmed by 5 bases and J by 3 bases, 3 bases remained unmatched. As DNA, the CDR3 is TGTGCCAGCAGTCTTACAGGGGACACTGAAGCTTTCTTT. Amino acids: CASSLTGDTEAFF.

The chain links TRBV7-9 to TRBJ1-1; TRBD1 might be the D (5 bases). Per the germline V gene, CDR1 is SEHNR and CDR2 is FQNEAQ (reference sequence). The length of the CDR3 is 13 residues. V was trimmed by 4 bases and J by 5 bases, leaving 11 bases between them. Written as DNA, the CDR3 is TGTGCCAGCAGCTCCATGGGGGGGACTGAAGCTTTCTTT. The encoded protein is CASSSMGGTEAFF.

The chain joins TRBV13 to TRBJ1-2, with 7 bases that match TRBD1. The J segment lost 3 bases and the V segment lost 5 bases, leaving 6 bases of the junction unmatched. Looked up from germline, CDR1 is PRHDT and CDR2 is FYEKMQ (reference sequence). The length of the CDR3 is 14 residues. As DNA, the CDR3 is TGTGCCAGCAGCGTATCCGGGACAGACTATGGCTACACCTTC. This translates into CASSVSGTDYGYTF.

V is TRBV11-3 and J is TRBJ2-5, with 8 bases fitting TRBD1. The length of the CDR3 is 15 residues. With V trimmed by 4 bases and J by 2 bases, 6 bases remained unmatched. Germline assignment: CDR1 SGHNT and CDR2 YENEEA. The CDR3 loop reads CASSSRGRRQETQYF. The CDR3, as DNA: TGTGCCAGCAGCTCCAGGGGGCGTCGGCAAGAGACCCAGTACTTC.

The genes are TRBV28 and TRBJ2-2; no clear D. Trimming pared 2 bases from V and 8 bases from J, leaving 9 bases between. The CDR3 runs to 13 residues. CDR1 is MDHEN, CDR2 SYDVKM, per germline. The DNA for the CDR3 is TGTGCCAGCAGTTTAGAGTGGGCTGGGGAGCTGTTTTTT. Residues: CASSLEWAGELFF.

This clone showed up just a few times. This chain joins TRBV6-1 and TRBJ2-1; 13 positions match TRBD2. CDR1 MNHNS and CDR2 SASEGT come from the germline V gene. The junction had 6 bases not matched to a gene; V was cut back by 3 bases and J by 10 bases. The CDR3 extends over 15 amino acids. The CDR3 region has the DNA TGTGCCAGCAGTGAGACTAGCGGGGGGATCTCGGAGCAGTTCTTC. It codes for CASSETSGGISEQFF.

V is TRBV5-4 and J is TRBJ2-2, with 9 bases fitting TRBD2. The CDR3 has 16 residues. V lost 0 bases and J lost 5; bases outside the gene matches: 5. Germline lookup yields CDR1 SGHNT and CDR2 YYREEE (reference sequence). The CDR3 sequence is CASSLGSGSGTGELFF. As DNA, the CDR3 is TGTGCCAGCAGCTTGGGTAGCGGGAGTGGGACCGGGGAGCTGTTTTTT.

Only one count was recorded for this clone. The junction does not match germline at one end; this may be a read error. The CDR3 DNA sequence: TGTGCCAGCAGCTTGAGGCGGACAGGCCCCGGGATCCCCTCCTTT. Translating it yields CASSLRRTGPGIPSF. This chain uses TRBV5-6 with TRBJ1-1, with 7 bases aligning to TRBD1. Germline V lookup: CDR1 SGHDT, CDR2 YYEEEE. CDR3 size: 15 residues. Complete variable domain (other parts from reference TRBV5-6 and TRBJ1-1): DAGVTQSPTHLIKTRGQQVTLRCSPKSGHDTVSWYQQALGQGPQFIFQYYEEEERQRGNFPDRFSGHQFPNYSSELNVNALLLGDSALYLCASSLRRTGPGIPSFGQGTRLTVV.

The count of this clone is one. This rearrangement joins TRBV7-8 to TRBJ2-7, with a weak D call TRBD2 (6 bases). The CDR3 is 13 amino acids. V was trimmed by 9 bases and J by 0 bases, leaving 12 bases between them. Germline V gene data show CDR1 as SGHVS and CDR2 as FQNEAQ. The CDR3 DNA reads TGTGCCAGTAAACTCGGGGGCTCCTACGAGCAGTACTTC. Residues: CASKLGGSYEQYF.